Described below is a single T cell receptor (beta chain) sequence and its context. The source of the sample is a study of shared clonotypes between healthy human individuals. Generated by immunoSEQ multiplex PCR, the TCRdb table keeps only in-frame clones and is missing some. The sample records more than 850,000 clones, around three quarters being singletons. V lost 6 bases and J lost 0, with 15 bases in between. The CDR3 consists of 14 residues. Looked up from germline, CDR1 is SQVTM and CDR2 is ANQGSEA. The gene calls are TRBV29-1 and TRBJ2-7; unclear D gene. This sequence was found in a man younger than 35 in good health. Some clones in this sample may be carry-over from other donors' samples. The sample taken for sequencing was memory CD4+ T cells from PBMCs. Subset reported: CD45RA-negative fraction. The CDR3 DNA is TGCAGCGTCAAGACACAATCTTTCTCCTACGAGCAGTACTTC. Its translation is CSVKTQSFSYEQYF.